A selection of T cell receptor beta chains follows, all from one sample in a study of cytomegalovirus exposure and HLA in healthy donors. The repertoire was sequenced with immunoSEQ multiplex PCR; TCRdb's copy has only in-frame clones and lacks some. This table has 200,000 or so clones, 70% appearing once. Sequencing was performed on PBMCs. The source of these receptors is a man between 40 and 49 years old in good health and CMV-seropositive. The CDR3 runs from the conserved cysteine through the conserved F or W. A D gene is named only where the DNA matches it firmly. Expanded clones are given a class, and other clones once, few, many or no size at all.

size: few; J: TRBJ1-2; V: TRBV5-4; D: NA; DNA: TGTGCCAGCAGCCAGAGTTCAGGGTACAACTATGGCTACACCTTC; CDR3: CASSQSSGYNYGYTF
size: few; J: TRBJ2-3; V: TRBV5-1; D: TRBD1; DNA: TGCGCCAGCAGCTTGGGACAGGGGGACGATACGCAGTATTTT; CDR3: CASSLGQGDDTQYF
size: NA; J: TRBJ1-2; V: TRBV27; D: NA; DNA: TGTGCCAGCAGTCCCCTAGAGGGCGAGGGCTACACCTTT; CDR3: CASSPLEGEGYTF
size: NA; J: TRBJ1-1; V: TRBV2; D: NA; DNA: TGTGCCAGCAAAAGCACCTTGAGCACTGAAGCTTTCTTT; CDR3: CASKSTLSTEAFF
size: NA; J: TRBJ2-3; V: TRBV5-4; D: TRBD2; DNA: TGTGCCAGCAGCTTTGACCCCGGGACTAGCGGGGATACGCAGTATTTT; CDR3: CASSFDPGTSGDTQYF
size: NA; J: TRBJ2-5; V: TRBV10-3; D: NA; DNA: TGTGCCATCAGTGATGGCAGGCAAGAGACCCAGTACTTC; CDR3: CAISDGRQETQYF
size: NA; J: TRBJ1-6; V: TRBV18; D: TRBD1; DNA: TGTGCCAGCTCACCGCCGGGACAGGTGAATTCACCCCTCCACTTT; CDR3: CASSPPGQVNSPLHF
size: NA; J: TRBJ2-2; V: TRBV5-1; D: TRBD1; DNA: TGCGCCAGCAGCTTGGGGGACAGGCCCAACACCGGGGAGCTGTTTTTT; CDR3: CASSLGDRPNTGELFF
size: NA; J: TRBJ2-3; V: TRBV6-5; D: NA; DNA: TGTGCCAGCAGCCAAGGGGGGGGGTACACAGATACGCAGTATTTT; CDR3: CASSQGGGYTDTQYF
size: NA; J: TRBJ1-1; V: TRBV9; D: TRBD1; DNA: TGTGCCAGCAGCGTAGGACCCCAGGGGGGCACTGAAGCTTTCTTT; CDR3: CASSVGPQGGTEAFF
size: NA; J: TRBJ1-5; V: TRBV7-8; D: NA; DNA: TGTGCCAGCAGCTTAGGCCACGCAGATAGCAATCAGCCCCAGCATTTT; CDR3: CASSLGHADSNQPQHF
size: NA; J: TRBJ2-7; V: TRBV13; D: TRBD2; DNA: TGTGCCAGCAGCTTCCGGGGGGGCGAGCAGTACTTC; CDR3: CASSFRGGEQYF
size: NA; J: TRBJ2-1; V: TRBV5-1; D: TRBD2; DNA: TGCGCCAGCAGCTTGTCTAGCGGGGGGGCCGATGAGCAGTTCTTC; CDR3: CASSLSSGGADEQFF
size: NA; J: TRBJ2-7; V: TRBV14; D: NA; DNA: TGTGCCAGCAGCCACTCGGGTCGCCTAAGCGAGCAGTACTTC; CDR3: CASSHSGRLSEQYF
size: NA; J: TRBJ2-2; V: TRBV4-3; D: NA; DNA: TGCGCCAGCAGCCCAGGCCGCGTCGCGAACACCGGGGAGCTGTTTTTT; CDR3: CASSPGRVANTGELFF
size: few; J: TRBJ2-5; V: TRBV4-1; D: TRBD1; DNA: TGCGCCAGCAGCCAAGATAATAGGAGAGGGACAGCATCGCCCCTACAAGAGACCCAGTACTTC; CDR3: CASSQDNRRGTASPLQETQYF
size: NA; J: TRBJ1-1; V: TRBV6-5; D: NA; DNA: TGTGCCAGCAGTTACTCCTGGAGGGACTACACTGAAGCTTTCTTT; CDR3: CASSYSWRDYTEAFF
size: NA; J: TRBJ2-7; V: TRBV7-2; D: NA; DNA: TGTGCCAGCAGCATACCGACGGGGGAGCAGTACTTC; CDR3: CASSIPTGEQYF
size: few; J: TRBJ1-1; V: TRBV15; D: TRBD1; DNA: TGTGCCACCAGCAGAGCCGGGACAGGGTTCCCTGAAGCTTTCTTT; CDR3: CATSRAGTGFPEAFF
size: few; J: TRBJ2-3; V: TRBV2; D: NA; DNA: TGTGCCAGCAGTGGGGACTTCAACACAGATACGCAGTATTTT; CDR3: CASSGDFNTDTQYF
size: once; J: TRBJ1-3; V: TRBV5-1; D: NA; DNA: TGCGCCAGCAGTCTGCGGTGGGTCGAGGGCATTGTGGGAAACACCATATATTTT; CDR3: CASSLRWVEGIVGNTIYF
size: NA; J: TRBJ1-3; V: TRBV5-6; D: NA; DNA: TGTGCCAGCAGCTTGGACCCGGGTGCTGGAAACACCATATATTTT; CDR3: CASSLDPGAGNTIYF
size: few; J: TRBJ2-3; V: TRBV18; D: TRBD2; DNA: TGTGCCAGCTCACCACGGCCTGCGGGGGGTGATACGCAGTATTTT; CDR3: CASSPRPAGGDTQYF
size: NA; J: TRBJ2-1; V: TRBV7-9; D: NA; DNA: TGTGCCAGCAGCTTAGTCGCAGGGGCCGACAATGAGCAGTTCTTC; CDR3: CASSLVAGADNEQFF
size: NA; J: TRBJ2-3; V: TRBV27; D: TRBD2; DNA: TGTGCCAGCAGTTTAAGTCTAGCGGTTAGCACAGATACGCAGTATTTT; CDR3: CASSLSLAVSTDTQYF
size: NA; J: TRBJ1-5; V: TRBV27; D: TRBD1; DNA: TGTGCCAGCAGTTCCGCCCCCGGAGGGGGCGGGGGCAATCAGCCCCAGCATTTT; CDR3: CASSSAPGGGGGNQPQHF
size: few; J: TRBJ2-1; V: TRBV4-2; D: NA; DNA: TGTGCCAGCAGCCATTCAGGACAGTCAGCTTACAATGAGCAGTTCTTC; CDR3: CASSHSGQSAYNEQFF
size: NA; J: TRBJ1-2; V: TRBV12-2; D: NA; DNA: TGTGCAAGTCGCTTAGTAGTGTATGGCTACACCTTC; CDR3: CASRLVVYGYTF
size: NA; J: TRBJ1-2; V: TRBV18; D: TRBD1; DNA: TGTGCCAGCTCACCACCCGGGACAGGGGGAAACTATGGCTACACCTTC; CDR3: CASSPPGTGGNYGYTF
size: few; J: TRBJ2-7; V: TRBV6-4; D: TRBD1; DNA: TGTGCCAACCCGAAAGGCCGGGACAGGGGGAGGCACGAGCAGTACTTC; CDR3: CANPKGRDRGRHEQYF
size: once; J: TRBJ1-2; V: TRBV4-3; D: TRBD1; DNA: TGCGCCAGCAGCCACCCCCCCCGGCAGGGGGGCGGCTACACCTTC; CDR3: CASSHPPRQGGGYTF